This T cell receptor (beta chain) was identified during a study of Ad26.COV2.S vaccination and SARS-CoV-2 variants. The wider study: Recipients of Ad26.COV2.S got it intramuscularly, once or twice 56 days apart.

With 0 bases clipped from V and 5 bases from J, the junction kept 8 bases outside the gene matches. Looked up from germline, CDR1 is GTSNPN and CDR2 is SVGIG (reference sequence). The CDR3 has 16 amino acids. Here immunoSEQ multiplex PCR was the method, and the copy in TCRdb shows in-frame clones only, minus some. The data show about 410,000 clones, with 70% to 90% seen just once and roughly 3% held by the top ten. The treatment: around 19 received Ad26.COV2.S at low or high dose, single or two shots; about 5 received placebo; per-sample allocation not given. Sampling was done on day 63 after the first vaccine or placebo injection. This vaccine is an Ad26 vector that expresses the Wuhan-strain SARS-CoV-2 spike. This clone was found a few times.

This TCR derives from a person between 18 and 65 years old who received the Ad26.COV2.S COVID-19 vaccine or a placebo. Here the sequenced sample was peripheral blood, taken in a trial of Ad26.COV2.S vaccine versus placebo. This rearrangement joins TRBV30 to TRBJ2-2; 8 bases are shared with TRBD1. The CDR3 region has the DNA TGTGCCTGGAGTGTACATAGGACAGGGTTAACCGGGGAGCTGTTTTTT. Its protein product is CAWSVHRTGLTGELFF.